This T cell receptor (beta chain) was identified in a study of T cells and Merkel cell carcinoma outcomes. In germline, CDR1 is SEHNR, CDR2 FQNEAQ (reference sequence). Trimming removed 1 base from V and 2 bases from J, with 6 bases in between. CDR3 length: 14 residues. With respect to this clone: The antigen is not known.

Produced via immunoSEQ multiplex PCR; TCRdb's table is partial and in-frame only. The profile covers roughly 4,600 clones, with about 85% appearing a single time and 5.2% taken by the ten largest. Whole-study results and caveats: Reportedly, T-cell repertoire with density predicts Merkel cell carcinoma outcomes.

This sequence originates from a human donor with Merkel cell carcinoma. The V and J genes are TRBV7-9 and TRBJ2-1; D remains unclear. The specimen sequenced was tumor tissue from Merkel cell carcinoma. CDR3: CASSLGLAYNEQFF. In DNA form, the CDR3 reads TGTGCCAGCAGCTTAGGACTGGCCTACAATGAGCAGTTCTTC.